These 22 T cell receptor beta chains were sequenced from one sample in a study of beta chain features in type 1 diabetes. Every isolated RNA sample was fully reverse transcribed, so sequencing captured expressed TCRB transcripts. Sequencing was performed with immunoSEQ multiplex PCR; in TCRdb, only in-frame clones are kept and a portion is missing. The repertoire holds about 340,000 clones, with 7.5% to 9% as singletons. The material sequenced was central memory CD4+ T cells from blood. The receptors derive from a woman under 30 in good health.

The chain uses TRBV11-2 and TRBJ2-1, with TRBD1 matching 11 bases. This CDR3 is built from 18 residues. Looked up from germline, CDR1 is SGHAT and CDR2 is FQNNGV. The V and J ends lost 2 bases and 5 bases, in that order; junction bases with no gene match: 11. The CDR3 is CASSLFNFGTGGNNEQFF. The CDR3 nucleotides are TGTGCCAGCAGCTTATTTAACTTCGGGACAGGGGGAAACAATGAGCAGTTCTTC.

This clone was detected only a few times. The rearrangement links TRBV27 to TRBJ2-3, with TRBD2 matching 9 bases. This CDR3 is 15 amino acids long. V was pared by 2 bases and J by 2 bases, with 2 bases of the junction left unmatched. Per germline, CDR1 MNHEY and CDR2 SMNVEV (reference sequence). The CDR3 is CASSLSGRTTDTQYF. The CDR3 bases are TGTGCCAGCAGTTTAAGCGGGAGGACCACAGATACGCAGTATTTT.

The genes are TRBV2 and TRBJ1-4; 11 bases map to TRBD1. The CDR3 runs to 15 residues. The trim removed 7 bases at V and 7 bases at J, leaving 8 bases unmatched. The germline CDR1 and CDR2 sequences are SNHLY and FYNNEI. Here the CDR3 reads CASTAGGQGVEKLFF. The CDR3 coding sequence is TGTGCCAGCACTGCCGGGGGACAGGGGGTTGAAAAACTGTTTTTT.

This chain connects TRBV18 to TRBJ2-3; D gene unclear. Trimming pared 2 bases from V and 4 bases from J, leaving 13 bases between. This CDR3 region has 15 residues. Germline-derived CDR1 and CDR2 are KGHSH and LQKENI. The CDR3 protein is CASSPWGGVADTQYF. The DNA of the CDR3 is TGTGCCAGCTCACCATGGGGTGGCGTCGCAGATACGCAGTATTTT.

In regard to this clone: A read error may be the cause here, since a much bigger clone is one base away. The chain has TRBV28 and TRBJ2-7; D not certain. The V gene lost 5 bases and the J gene lost 3 bases, with 5 bases spanning the gap. Germline loops: CDR1 MDHEN, CDR2 SYDVKM. This CDR3 contains 11 residues. The CDR3: CASSVNYEQYF. CDR3 nucleotides: TGTGCCAGCAGTGTCAACTACGAGCAGTACTTC.

The chain carries TRBV2 and TRBJ2-1, with D perhaps TRBD1 (5 bases). Germline CDR1 reads SNHLY; CDR2 reads FYNNEI. The CDR3 is 15 residues long. Trimming shortened V by 7 bases and J by 4 bases, and 17 bases separated the two germline ends. The chain's CDR3 is CASTKGLDSYNEQFF. The CDR3 DNA reads TGTGCCAGCACGAAGGGGCTGGATTCGTACAATGAGCAGTTCTTC. The complete variable domain, with remaining parts taken from reference TRBV2 and TRBJ2-1, reads EPEVTQTPSHQVTQMGQEVILRCVPISNHLYFYWYRQILGQKVEFLVSFYNNEISEKSEIFDDQFSVERPDGSNFTLKIRSTKLEDSAMYFCASTKGLDSYNEQFFGPGTRLTVL.

This clone was recorded a few times. V and J are TRBV18 and TRBJ2-7, with D uncertain. With 3 bases removed from V and 4 bases from J, the gap between germline ends came to 13 bases. This CDR3 is 14 amino acids long. Germline CDR1 KGHSH, CDR2 LQKENI. Written as DNA, the CDR3 is TGTGCCAGCTCACCGGTTTCGTCCGAATACGAGCAGTACTTC. Translation gives CASSPVSSEYEQYF.

This clone turned up a few times. The chain is built from TRBV7-9 and TRBJ2-3; possibly TRBD2 for D (5 bases). Per germline, CDR1 SEHNR and CDR2 FQNEAQ (reference sequence). V was pared by 2 bases and J by 2 bases, with 14 bases between. The CDR3 length is 16 residues. In nucleotides, the CDR3 is TGTGCCAGCAGCTTAATTACTCGCCGGGACACAGATACGCAGTATTTT. Residues: CASSLITRRDTDTQYF.

In its sample, this clone was seen many times. The chain has TRBV27 and TRBJ1-1; 8 bases line up with TRBD1. The CDR3 totals 13 residues. V lost 6 bases, J lost 10 bases, and 10 bases stayed unmatched. Germline CDR1 and CDR2: MNHEY and SMNVEV (reference sequence). The CDR3 protein is CASRVDRAGRAFF. Written as DNA, the CDR3 is TGTGCCAGCAGGGTGGACAGGGCGGGACGAGCTTTCTTT.

This clone was counted a few times. The same CDR3 is also encoded by other DNA sequences in this sample. The rearrangement uses TRBV7-9 and TRBJ2-5, with 7 bases lining up with TRBD2. The J call is doubtful: the DNA matches TRBJ2-7 better. This CDR3 region has 13 residues. From germline, CDR1 is SEHNR and CDR2 FQNEAQ (reference sequence). This CDR3 is CASSFLAGYEQYF. The CDR3 region has the DNA TGTGCCAGCAGCTTCTTAGCGGGCTACGAGCAGTACTTC.

This clone was picked up a small number of times. This chain connects TRBV28 to TRBJ1-2; D is uncertain. Between the trimmed V and J ends, which lost 3 bases and 6 bases, there was a span of 14 bases. CDR1 is MDHEN and CDR2 is SYDVKM in the germline V gene. The CDR3 is made up of 14 amino acids. The CDR3 coding sequence is TGTGCCAGCAGTTTCCTCGCAGTTACCAATGGCTACACCTTC. Translation: CASSFLAVTNGYTF.

V gene TRBV7-2 combines with J gene TRBJ1-2, with D uncertain. Trimming took 5 bases from V and 5 from J, leaving 6 bases between them. This CDR3 has 11 amino acids. CDR1 is SGHTA and CDR2 is FQGNSA in the germline V gene. In nucleotides, the CDR3 is TGTGCCAGCAGCGGACGGTATGGCTACACCTTC. Translation: CASSGRYGYTF.

This clone has just a few counts. This chain uses TRBV19 with TRBJ2-5, with D tentatively TRBD1 or TRBD2 (6 bases each). Trimming removed 3 bases from V and 2 bases from J, with 19 bases in between. Looked up from germline, CDR1 is LNHDA and CDR2 is SQIVND (reference sequence). The length of the CDR3 is 17 residues. CDR3 sequence reads: CASSMEGHLLPQETQYF. The CDR3 DNA sequence: TGTGCCAGTAGTATGGAGGGACACCTATTACCTCAAGAGACCCAGTACTTC.

The chain carries TRBV4-2 and TRBJ2-2; D is undetermined. Trimming pared 2 bases from V and 1 base from J, leaving 8 bases between. Germline assignment: CDR1 LGHNA and CDR2 YNFKEQ. CDR3 length: 15 amino acids. This CDR3 reads CASSQTPQNTGELFF. DNA of the CDR3: TGTGCCAGCAGCCAAACGCCACAGAACACCGGGGAGCTGTTTTTT.

The chain links TRBV9 to TRBJ2-5; 7 bases fit TRBD2. This CDR3 is built from 17 residues. The germline gives CDR1 SGDLS, CDR2 YYNGEE. J gave up 1 base and V 0 bases, and 9 bases lay outside the gene matches. The CDR3 nucleotides are TGTGCCAGCAGCGTAGGTAGCGGGCCTCCCATCCAAGAGACCCAGTACTTC. Translated: CASSVGSGPPIQETQYF. Complete variable domain (other parts from reference TRBV9 and TRBJ2-5): DSGVTQTPKHLITATGQRVTLRCSPRSGDLSVYWYQQSLDQGLQFLIQYYNGEERAKGNILERFSAQQFPDLHSELNLSSLELGDSALYFCASSVGSGPPIQETQYFGPGTRLLVL.

This clone appeared a few times. The same CDR3 also results from other DNA sequences found in this sample. The V gene is TRBV2, the J gene TRBJ2-7; 10 bases align to TRBD2. Germline trimming cut 7 bases from V and 2 bases from J; bases unmatched to any gene: 5. This CDR3 region has 14 residues. The germline gives CDR1 SNHLY, CDR2 FYNNEI. CDR3 DNA sequence: TGTGCCAGCACCCGGACTAGCGGAACCTACGAGCAGTACTTC. This gives the protein CASTRTSGTYEQYF. The full variable domain, its missing parts supplied by reference TRBV2 and TRBJ2-7, is EPEVTQTPSHQVTQMGQEVILRCVPISNHLYFYWYRQILGQKVEFLVSFYNNEISEKSEIFDDQFSVERPDGSNFTLKIRSTKLEDSAMYFCASTRTSGTYEQYFGPGTRLTVT.

This chain uses TRBV10-3 with TRBJ2-3; D gene ambiguous. Germline V gene lookup returns CDR1 ENHRY and CDR2 SYGVKD. The CDR3 extends over 13 amino acids. The V and J ends lost 6 bases and 2 bases respectively, with 9 bases between them. The CDR3 bases are TGTGCCATCAGGCCCGGGTCCACAGATACGCAGTATTTT. Protein sequence: CAIRPGSTDTQYF.

This clone was picked up a small number of times. The rearrangement joins TRBV28 to TRBJ2-1, with D perhaps TRBD2 (6 bases). Trimming cost V 1 base and J 2 bases, with 15 bases left between them. The CDR3 is made up of 17 amino acids. The germline CDR1 and CDR2 sequences are MDHEN and SYDVKM. CDR3 sequence (DNA): TGTGCCAGCAGTTTATTGGGGGGAGTCAGCCCCTACAATGAGCAGTTCTTC. This gives the protein CASSLLGGVSPYNEQFF.

The J gene is TRBJ2-4, the V gene TRBV7-2, with no clear D. Germline CDR1 and CDR2: SGHTA and FQGNSA. The CDR3 spans 15 residues. Trimming shortened V by 4 bases and J by 0 bases, and 10 bases separated the two germline ends. The CDR3 region is CASSSPTVAKNIQYF. CDR3 in DNA: TGTGCCAGCAGCTCCCCGACGGTAGCCAAAAACATTCAGTACTTC.

This clone was observed a few times. CDR3 nucleotide sequence: TGTGCCAGCAGTGGGTCCGCAGGGGGCTCTGGAAACATTCAGTACTTC. Its protein product is CASSGSAGGSGNIQYF. The chain combines TRBV6-1 with TRBJ2-4, with 8 bases that match TRBD1. The CDR3 length is 16 residues. The V gene's germline CDR1 is MNHNS and CDR2 SASEGT. The J segment lost 6 bases and the V segment lost 4 bases, leaving 11 bases of the junction unmatched.

The J gene is TRBJ2-1, the V gene TRBV15; the D call may be TRBD1 or TRBD2 (5 bases each). This CDR3 has 14 residues. V was pared by 8 bases and J by 3 bases, with 14 bases between. Germline lookup yields CDR1 LNHNV and CDR2 YYDKDF (reference sequence). CDR3 sequence: CATRHRDVYNEQFF. In DNA, the CDR3 is TGTGCCACCCGCCACCGGGACGTCTACAATGAGCAGTTCTTC.

Only a few counts were recorded for this clone. This CDR3 is also generated by other DNA sequences in the sample. This sequence joins TRBV7-2 and TRBJ1-5, with TRBD1 matching 9 bases. With V trimmed by 4 bases and J by 7 bases, 5 bases remained unmatched. Per the germline V gene, CDR1 is SGHTA and CDR2 is FQGNSA. This CDR3 has 14 residues. DNA of the CDR3: TGTGCCAGCAGCTCGGGACAGGGAGTACAGCCCCAGCATTTT. It translates to CASSSGQGVQPQHF.